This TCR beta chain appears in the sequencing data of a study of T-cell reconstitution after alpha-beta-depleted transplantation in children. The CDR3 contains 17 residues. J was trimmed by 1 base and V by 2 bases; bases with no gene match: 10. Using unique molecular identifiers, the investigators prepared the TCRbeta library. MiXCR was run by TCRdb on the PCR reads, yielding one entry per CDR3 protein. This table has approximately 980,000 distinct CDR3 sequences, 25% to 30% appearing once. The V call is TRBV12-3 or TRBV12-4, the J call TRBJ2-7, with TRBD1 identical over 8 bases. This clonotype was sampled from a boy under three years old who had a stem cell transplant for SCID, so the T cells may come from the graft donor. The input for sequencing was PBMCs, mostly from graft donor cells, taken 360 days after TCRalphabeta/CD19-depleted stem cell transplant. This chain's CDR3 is CASSLRPGQVVSYEQYF. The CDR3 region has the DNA TGTGCCAGCAGTTTACGTCCGGGACAGGTCGTGTCCTACGAGCAGTACTTC.